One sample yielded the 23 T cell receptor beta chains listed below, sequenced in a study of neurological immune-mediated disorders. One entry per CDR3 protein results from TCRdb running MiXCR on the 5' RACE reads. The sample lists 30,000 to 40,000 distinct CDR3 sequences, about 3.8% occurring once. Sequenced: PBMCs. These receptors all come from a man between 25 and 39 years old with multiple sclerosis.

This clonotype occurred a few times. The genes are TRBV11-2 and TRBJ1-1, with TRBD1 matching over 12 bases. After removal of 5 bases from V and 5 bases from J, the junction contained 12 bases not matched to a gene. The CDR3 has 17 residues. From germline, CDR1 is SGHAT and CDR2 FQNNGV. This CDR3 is CASSPGTGGAGWTEAFF. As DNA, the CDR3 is TGTGCCAGCAGCCCCGGGACAGGGGGCGCAGGGTGGACTGAAGCTTTCTTT.

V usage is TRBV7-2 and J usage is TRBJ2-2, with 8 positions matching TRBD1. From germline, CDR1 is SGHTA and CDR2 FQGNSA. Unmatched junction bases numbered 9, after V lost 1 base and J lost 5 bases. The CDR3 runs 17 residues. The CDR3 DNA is TGTGCCAGCAGCTTAGATGGCGGCAGGGGGCGAACCGGGGAGCTGTTTTTT. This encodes CASSLDGGRGRTGELFF.

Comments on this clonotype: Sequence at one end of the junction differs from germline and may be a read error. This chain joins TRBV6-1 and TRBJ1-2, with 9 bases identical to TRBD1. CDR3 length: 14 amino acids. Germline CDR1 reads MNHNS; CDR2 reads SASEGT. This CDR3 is CANSPPQDRGGYTF. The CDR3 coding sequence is TGTGCCAACAGTCCGCCGCAGGACAGGGGTGGCTACACCTTC.

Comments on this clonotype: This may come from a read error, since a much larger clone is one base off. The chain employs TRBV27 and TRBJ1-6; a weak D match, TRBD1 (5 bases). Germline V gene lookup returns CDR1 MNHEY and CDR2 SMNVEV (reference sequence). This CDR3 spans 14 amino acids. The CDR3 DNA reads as TGTGCCAGCAGTGGGGGGATGGGGAATTCACCCCTCAACTTT. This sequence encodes CASSGGMGNSPLNF.

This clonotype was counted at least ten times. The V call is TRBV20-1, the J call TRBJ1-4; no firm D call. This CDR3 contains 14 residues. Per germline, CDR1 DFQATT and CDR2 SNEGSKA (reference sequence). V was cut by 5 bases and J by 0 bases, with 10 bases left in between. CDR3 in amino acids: CSALDRPTNEKLFF. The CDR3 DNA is TGCAGTGCTCTCGACCGTCCAACTAATGAAAAACTGTTTTTT.

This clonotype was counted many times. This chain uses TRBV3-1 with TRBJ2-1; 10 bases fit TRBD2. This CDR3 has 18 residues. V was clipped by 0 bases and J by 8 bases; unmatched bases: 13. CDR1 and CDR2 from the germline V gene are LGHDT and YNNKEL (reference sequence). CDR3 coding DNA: TGTGCCAGCAGCCAAGAACTCCCGGTAGCGGGGGGCACCCATGAGCAGTTCTTC. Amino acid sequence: CASSQELPVAGGTHEQFF.

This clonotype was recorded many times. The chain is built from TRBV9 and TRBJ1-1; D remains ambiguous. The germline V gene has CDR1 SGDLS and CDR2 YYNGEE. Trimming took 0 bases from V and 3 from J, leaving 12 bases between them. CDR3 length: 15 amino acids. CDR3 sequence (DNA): TGTGCCAGCAGCGTAGCTACAGATATTTACACTGAAGCTTTCTTT. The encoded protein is CASSVATDIYTEAFF.

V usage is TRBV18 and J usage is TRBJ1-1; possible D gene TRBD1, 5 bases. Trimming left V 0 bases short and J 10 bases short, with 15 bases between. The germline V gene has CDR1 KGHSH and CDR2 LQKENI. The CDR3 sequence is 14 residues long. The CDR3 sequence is CASSPPVGRGIAFF. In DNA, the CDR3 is TGTGCCAGCTCACCACCGGTGGGAAGGGGCATAGCTTTCTTT.

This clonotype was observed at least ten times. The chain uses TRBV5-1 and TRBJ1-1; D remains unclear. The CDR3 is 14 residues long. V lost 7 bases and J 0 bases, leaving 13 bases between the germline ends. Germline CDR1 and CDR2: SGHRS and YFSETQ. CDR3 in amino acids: CASGRTEVNTEAFF. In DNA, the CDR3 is TGCGCCAGCGGCCGGACCGAAGTGAACACTGAAGCTTTCTTT. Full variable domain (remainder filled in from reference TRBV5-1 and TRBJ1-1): KAGVTQTPRYLIKTRGQQVTLSCSPISGHRSVSWYQQTPGQGLQFLFEYFSETQRNKGNFPGRFSGRQFSNSRSEMNVSTLELGDSALYLCASGRTEVNTEAFFGQGTRLTVV.

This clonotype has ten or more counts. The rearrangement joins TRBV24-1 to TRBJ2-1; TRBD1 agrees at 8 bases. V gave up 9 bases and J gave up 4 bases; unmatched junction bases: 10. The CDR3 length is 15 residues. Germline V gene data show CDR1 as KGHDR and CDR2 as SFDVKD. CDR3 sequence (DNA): TGTGCCACCGGAGGGAACAGGGGGTATTACAATGAGCAGTTCTTC. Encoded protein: CATGGNRGYYNEQFF.

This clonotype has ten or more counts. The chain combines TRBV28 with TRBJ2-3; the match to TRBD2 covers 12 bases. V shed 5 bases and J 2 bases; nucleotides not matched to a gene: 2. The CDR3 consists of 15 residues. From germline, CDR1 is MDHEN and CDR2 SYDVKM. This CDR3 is CASSPSGGATDTQYF. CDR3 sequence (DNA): TGTGCCAGCAGTCCTAGCGGGGGGGCCACAGATACGCAGTATTTT.

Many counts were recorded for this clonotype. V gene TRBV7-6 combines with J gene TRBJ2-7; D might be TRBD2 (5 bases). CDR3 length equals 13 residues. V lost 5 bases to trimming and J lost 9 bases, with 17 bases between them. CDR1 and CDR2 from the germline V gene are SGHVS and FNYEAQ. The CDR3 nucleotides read TGTGCCAGCAGCCCGGGAACGCCCGACGGGCAGTACTTC. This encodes CASSPGTPDGQYF.

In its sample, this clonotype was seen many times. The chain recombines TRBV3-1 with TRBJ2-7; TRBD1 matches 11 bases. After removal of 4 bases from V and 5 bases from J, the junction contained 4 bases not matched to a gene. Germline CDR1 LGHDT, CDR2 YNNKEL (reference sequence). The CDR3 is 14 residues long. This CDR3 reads CASSLGTGGNEQYF. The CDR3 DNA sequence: TGTGCCAGCAGCCTGGGGACAGGGGGGAACGAGCAGTACTTC.

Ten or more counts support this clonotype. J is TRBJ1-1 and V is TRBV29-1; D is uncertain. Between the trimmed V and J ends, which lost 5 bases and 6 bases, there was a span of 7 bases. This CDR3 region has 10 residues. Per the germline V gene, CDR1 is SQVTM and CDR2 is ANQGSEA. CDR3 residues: CSVRSAEAFF. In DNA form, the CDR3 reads TGCAGCGTTAGGTCAGCTGAAGCTTTCTTT. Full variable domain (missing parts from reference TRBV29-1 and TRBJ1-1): SAVISQKPSRDICQRGTSLTIQCQVDSQVTMMFWYRQQPGQSLTLIATANQGSEATYESGFVIDKFPISRPNLTFSTLTVSNMSPEDSSIYLCSVRSAEAFFGQGTRLTVV.

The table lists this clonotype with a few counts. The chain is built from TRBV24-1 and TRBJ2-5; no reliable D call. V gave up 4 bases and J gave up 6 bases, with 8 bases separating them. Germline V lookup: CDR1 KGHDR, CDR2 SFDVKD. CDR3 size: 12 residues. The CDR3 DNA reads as TGTGCCACCAGTGAATATGGGAAGACCCAGTACTTC. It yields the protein CATSEYGKTQYF.

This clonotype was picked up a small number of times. The CDR3 DNA reads as TGTGCCAGCAGCAGTACCGGGACAGGGTGGTATTTT. It specifies CASSSTGTGWYF. The chain couples TRBV7-6 to TRBJ2-3; 9 nucleotides match TRBD1. Germline V gene lookup returns CDR1 SGHVS and CDR2 FNYEAQ. The trim removed 5 bases at V and 14 bases at J, leaving 8 bases unmatched. CDR3 length equals 12 residues. Full variable domain (missing parts from reference TRBV7-6 and TRBJ2-3): GAGVSQSPRYKVTKRGQDVALRCDPISGHVSLYWYRQALGQGPEFLTYFNYEAQQDKSGLPNDRFSAERPEGSISTLTIQRTEQRDSAMYRCASSSTGTGWYFGPGTRLTVL.

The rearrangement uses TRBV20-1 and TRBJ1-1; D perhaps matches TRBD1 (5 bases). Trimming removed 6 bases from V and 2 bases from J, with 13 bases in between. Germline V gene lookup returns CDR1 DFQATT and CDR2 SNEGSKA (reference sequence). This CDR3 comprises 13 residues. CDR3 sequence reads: CSASGKLNTEAFF. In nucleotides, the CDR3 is TGCAGTGCATCAGGGAAGTTAAACACTGAAGCTTTCTTT.

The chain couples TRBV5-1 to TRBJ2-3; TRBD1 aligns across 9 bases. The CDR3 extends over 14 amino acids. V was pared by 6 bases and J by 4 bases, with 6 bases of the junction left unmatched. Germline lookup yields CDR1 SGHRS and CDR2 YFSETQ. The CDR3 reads CASTRDRESDTQYF. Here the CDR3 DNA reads TGCGCCAGCACCCGGGACAGGGAATCAGATACGCAGTATTTT.

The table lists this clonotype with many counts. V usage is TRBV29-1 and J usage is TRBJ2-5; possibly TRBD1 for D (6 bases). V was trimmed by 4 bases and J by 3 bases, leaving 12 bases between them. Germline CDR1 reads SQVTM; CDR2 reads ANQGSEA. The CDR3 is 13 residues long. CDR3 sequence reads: CSVVGGIKETQYF. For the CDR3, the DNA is TGCAGCGTTGTAGGGGGAATCAAAGAGACCCAGTACTTC.

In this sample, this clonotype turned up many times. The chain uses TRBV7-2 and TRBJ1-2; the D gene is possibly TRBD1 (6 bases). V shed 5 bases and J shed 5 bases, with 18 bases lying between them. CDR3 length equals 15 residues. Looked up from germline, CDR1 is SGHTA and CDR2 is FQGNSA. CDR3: CASSPQGGLRYGYTF. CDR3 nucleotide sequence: TGTGCCAGCAGCCCCCAAGGGGGGCTTAGATATGGCTACACCTTC. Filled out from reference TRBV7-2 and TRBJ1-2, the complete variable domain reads GAGVSQSPSNKVTEKGKDVELRCDPISGHTALYWYRQSLGQGLEFLIYFQGNSAPDKSGLPSDRFSAERTGGSVSTLTIQRTQQEDSAVYLCASSPQGGLRYGYTFGSGTRLTVV.

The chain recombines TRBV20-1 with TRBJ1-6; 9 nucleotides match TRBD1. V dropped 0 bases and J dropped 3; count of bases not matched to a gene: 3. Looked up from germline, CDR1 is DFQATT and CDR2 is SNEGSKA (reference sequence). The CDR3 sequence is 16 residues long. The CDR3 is CSAREPTGGYNSPLHF. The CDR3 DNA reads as TGCAGTGCTAGAGAACCGACAGGGGGCTATAATTCACCCCTCCACTTT.

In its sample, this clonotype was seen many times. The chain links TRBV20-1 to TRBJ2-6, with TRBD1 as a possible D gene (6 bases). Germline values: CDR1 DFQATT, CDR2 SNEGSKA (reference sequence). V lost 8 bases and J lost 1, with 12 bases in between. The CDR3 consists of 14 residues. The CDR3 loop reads CSTSTGSGANVLTF. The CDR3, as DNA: TGCAGTACTTCCACAGGGTCTGGGGCCAACGTCCTGACTTTC.

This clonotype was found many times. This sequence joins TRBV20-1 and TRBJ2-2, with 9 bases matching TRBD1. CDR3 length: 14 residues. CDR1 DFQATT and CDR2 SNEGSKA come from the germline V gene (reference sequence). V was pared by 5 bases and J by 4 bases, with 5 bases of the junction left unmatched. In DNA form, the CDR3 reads TGCAGTGCTTGGGACAGGGCTAGCACCGGGGAGCTGTTTTTT. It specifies CSAWDRASTGELFF.